This T cell receptor beta chain was retrieved from a study of shared clonotypes between healthy human individuals. Overall study results and limits: Clonotypes that were shared across a few donors made up approximately 5% of naive CD4 clonotypes. Sharing of clonotypes among donors was expected to vary with sequencing depth.

An even split of each subset's genomic DNA across several immunoSEQ plates was performed. Sequenced by immunoSEQ multiplex PCR; TCRdb stores in-frame clones only, minus some. The profile shows roughly 600,000 clones, about 98% of them singletons. CD8 cells regarded as naive lacked CD45RO, were positively chosen for CCR7, and omitted terminally differentiated effector memory CD45RA+ cells. The healthy adult donors were HIV-negative and reported no recent acute infections or vaccinations. The V gene's germline CDR1 is SGDLS and CDR2 YYNGEE. Trimming shortened V by 0 bases and J by 1 base, and 17 bases separated the two germline ends. The CDR3 is 18 amino acids. A remark on this clone: Its antigen is undetermined.

The receptor was derived from a man aged 30 to 39 in good health. Sequencing was performed on naive CD8+ T cells sorted from blood. The rearrangement links TRBV9 to TRBJ1-5, with TRBD1 as a possible D gene (6 bases). The CDR3 bases are TGTGCCAGCAGCGTAGAAGGGGGTGCAGGGGACAGCAATCAGCCCCAGCATTTT. Translated: CASSVEGGAGDSNQPQHF.